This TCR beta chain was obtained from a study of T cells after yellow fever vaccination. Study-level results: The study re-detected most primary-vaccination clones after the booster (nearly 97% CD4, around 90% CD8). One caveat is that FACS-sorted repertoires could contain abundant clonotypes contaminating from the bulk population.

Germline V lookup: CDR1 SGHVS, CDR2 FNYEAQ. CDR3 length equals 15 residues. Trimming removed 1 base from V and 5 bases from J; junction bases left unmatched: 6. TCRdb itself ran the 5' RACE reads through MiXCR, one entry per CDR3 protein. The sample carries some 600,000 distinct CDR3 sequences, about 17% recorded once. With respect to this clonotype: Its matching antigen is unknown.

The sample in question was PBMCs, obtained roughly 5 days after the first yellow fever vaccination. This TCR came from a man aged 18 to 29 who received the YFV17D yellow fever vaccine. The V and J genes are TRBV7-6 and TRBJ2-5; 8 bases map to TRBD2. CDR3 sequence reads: CASSLEASGWETQYF. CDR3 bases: TGTGCCAGCAGCTTAGAGGCTAGCGGGTGGGAGACCCAGTACTTC.